Below are 23 T cell receptor beta chains sequenced from a single sample in a study of shared clonotypes between healthy human individuals. Libraries were prepared by immunoSEQ multiplex PCR; TCRdb keeps only in-frame clonotypes and omits some of them. The sample includes approximately 650,000 clones, 95% of them seen just once. CD45RO negativity and positive selection for CCR7 defined naive CD8 cells, a population that excluded terminally differentiated effector memory CD45RA+ cells. Sequenced sample: naive CD8+ T cells sorted from blood. The receptors originated from a woman aged 30 to 39 in good health.

This clone was detected once. The CDR3 DNA follows: TGTGCCAGCTGTCGAACCGAACTCCACGAGCAGTACTTC. Its translation: CASCRTELHEQYF. This chain joins TRBV6-1 and TRBJ2-7, with D uncertain. The CDR3 runs to 13 residues. V dropped 8 bases and J dropped 5 bases, with 16 bases sitting between them. In germline, CDR1 is MNHNS, CDR2 SASEGT.

The chain carries TRBV2 and TRBJ2-2; D might be TRBD1 (6 bases). CDR3 size: 17 residues. V gave up 5 bases and J gave up 7 bases, with 23 bases separating them. Germline CDR1 reads SNHLY; CDR2 reads FYNNEI. CDR3 DNA: TGTGCCAGCAGTCCTTCGATGAGCGGAGTCAGGGGCGGGGAGCTGTTTTTT. Translation: CASSPSMSGVRGGELFF.

The rearrangement links TRBV5-6 to TRBJ1-4; no clear D. The V and J ends lost 1 base and 5 bases respectively, with 6 bases between them. Germline CDR1 reads SGHDT; CDR2 reads YYEEEE. The CDR3 covers 13 residues. CDR3 sequence (DNA): TGTGCCAGCAGCTTGTATCTCAATGAAAAACTGTTTTTT. Translated: CASSLYLNEKLFF.

This clone was observed once. This chain joins TRBV27 and TRBJ2-1; the D gene could be TRBD1 or TRBD2 (5 bases each). V was cut by 8 bases and J by 3 bases, with 14 bases left in between. Per germline, CDR1 MNHEY and CDR2 SMNVEV (reference sequence). This CDR3 region has 14 residues. This chain's CDR3 is CASSLGRNYNEQFF. CDR3 DNA sequence: TGTGCCAGCTCCTTGGGACGGAACTACAATGAGCAGTTCTTC.

This clone has a single count. V gene TRBV30 combines with J gene TRBJ1-2; D is unclear. Looked up from germline, CDR1 is GTSNPN and CDR2 is SVGIG (reference sequence). Trimming removed 4 bases at V and 8 bases at J, with 26 bases between. The CDR3 is 16 residues long. The CDR3 DNA is TGTGCCTGGAAGGGCGAACGTGCGGAATCGGCGATAGGCTACACCTTC. Residues: CAWKGERAESAIGYTF.

The chain uses TRBV13 and TRBJ1-2; tentative D call: TRBD1 (5 bases). The V end lost 5 bases, the J end lost 4 bases, and 14 bases lay between the germline ends. Germline V gene data show CDR1 as PRHDT and CDR2 as FYEKMQ (reference sequence). This CDR3 has 14 residues. For the CDR3, the DNA is TGTGCCAGCAGCACCCGAGGGGCGGGCTATGGCTACACCTTC. As protein: CASSTRGAGYGYTF.

The chain links TRBV28 to TRBJ2-5, with 15 positions matching TRBD2. The DNA end favors TRBJ2-7, so the J call may be wrong. Germline lookup yields CDR1 MDHEN and CDR2 SYDVKM. The CDR3 has 16 residues. This CDR3 is CASSPGLAGGPSEQYF. In DNA form, the CDR3 reads TGTGCCAGCAGTCCCGGACTAGCGGGAGGGCCGTCCGAGCAGTACTTC.

V and J are TRBV5-1 and TRBJ2-1; 8 bases map to TRBD1. CDR3 length: 15 amino acids. J lost 3 bases, V lost 3 bases, and 5 bases had no gene match. CDR1 SGHRS and CDR2 YFSETQ come from the germline V gene. CDR3 sequence: CASSSGTGVYNEQFF. The CDR3 DNA reads TGCGCCAGCAGCTCGGGGACAGGTGTCTACAATGAGCAGTTCTTC.

J is TRBJ2-7 and V is TRBV15; 11 bases align to TRBD1. Germline V gene data show CDR1 as LNHNV and CDR2 as YYDKDF (reference sequence). V was clipped by 0 bases and J by 6 bases; unmatched bases: 4. The CDR3 is 15 residues long. The CDR3 bases are TGTGCCACCAGCAGAGATCGGACAGGGGGCCCCGAGCAGTACTTC. This gives the protein CATSRDRTGGPEQYF.

The chain joins TRBV28 to TRBJ2-4, with a possible D match to TRBD1 (6 bases). Germline V gene data show CDR1 as MDHEN and CDR2 as SYDVKM. With 6 bases removed from V and 7 bases from J, the gap between germline ends came to 16 bases. The CDR3 has 14 amino acids. In DNA form, the CDR3 reads TGTGCCAGCAGCTCAGGGGTGGATTGGAACATTCAGTACTTC. Its translation is CASSSGVDWNIQYF.

V usage is TRBV6-6 and J usage is TRBJ2-7; 8 bases align to TRBD1. Looked up from germline, CDR1 is MNHNY and CDR2 is SVGAGI (reference sequence). With V trimmed by 5 bases and J by 4 bases, 7 bases remained unmatched. CDR3 length: 14 amino acids. CDR3 amino acids: CASSIQGARYEQYF. DNA of the CDR3: TGTGCCAGCAGTATCCAGGGGGCCCGGTACGAGCAGTACTTC.

In this sample, this clone turned up once. V and J are TRBV28 and TRBJ2-7; D gene uncertain. V lost 2 bases and J lost 4, with 12 bases in between. This CDR3 region has 14 residues. From germline, CDR1 is MDHEN and CDR2 SYDVKM. CDR3 DNA: TGTGCCAGCAGTTTAACAGTGGGTCCTTACGAGCAGTACTTC. It yields the protein CASSLTVGPYEQYF.

The rearrangement joins TRBV5-4 to TRBJ2-2; 8 bases are a match to TRBD2. The J segment lost 6 bases and the V segment lost 4 bases, leaving 17 bases of the junction unmatched. CDR3 size: 18 residues. Looked up from germline, CDR1 is SGHNT and CDR2 is YYREEE (reference sequence). CDR3 in DNA: TGTGCCAGCAGCCAGGACTGGACTAGCTGGGGTGTCGCCGGGGAGCTGTTTTTT. It yields the protein CASSQDWTSWGVAGELFF. The full variable domain, with the rest looked up from reference TRBV5-4 and TRBJ2-2, is ETGVTQSPTHLIKTRGQQVTLRCSSQSGHNTVSWYQQALGQGPQFIFQYYREEENGRGNFPPRFSGLQFPNYSSELNVNALELDDSALYLCASSQDWTSWGVAGELFFGEGSRLTVL.

The V gene is TRBV27, the J gene TRBJ2-5, with D possibly being TRBD1 (6 bases). This CDR3 region has 17 residues. The V end lost 3 bases, the J end lost 2 bases, and 19 bases lay between the germline ends. Germline V gene sequence: CDR1 MNHEY, CDR2 SMNVEV (reference sequence). The CDR3 loop is CASSLGAGAAQQETQYF. Written as DNA, the CDR3 is TGTGCCAGCAGTTTGGGGGCAGGGGCAGCCCAGCAAGAGACCCAGTACTTC.

This clone was counted once. The chain joins TRBV25-1 to TRBJ2-5; 7 bases map to TRBD1. The germline V gene encodes CDR1 MGHDK and CDR2 SYGVNS. V was pared by 1 base and J by 11 bases, with 7 bases of the junction left unmatched. CDR3 size: 13 residues. The CDR3: CASSEFLRQGQYF. The DNA of the CDR3 is TGTGCCAGCAGTGAATTCCTGAGACAGGGACAGTACTTC.

V and J are TRBV5-8 and TRBJ1-4; 9 nucleotides match TRBD1. The V and J ends lost 4 bases and 8 bases, in that order; junction bases with no gene match: 9. The CDR3 totals 15 residues. Per germline, CDR1 SGHTS and CDR2 YDEGEE. CDR3 nucleotides: TGTGCCAGCAGCCTAACCGGGACAGGGAAGGAAAAACTGTTTTTT. Translation gives CASSLTGTGKEKLFF. Looking up the rest from reference TRBV5-8 and TRBJ1-4 gives the full variable domain: EAGVTQSPTHLIKTRGQQATLRCSPISGHTSVYWYQQALGLGLQFLLWYDEGEERNRGNFPPRFSGRQFPNYSSELNVNALELEDSALYLCASSLTGTGKEKLFFGSGTQLSVL.

The CDR3 DNA is TGCGCCAGCAGCCAAGATCGTTCGGGACAAATGAACACTGAAGCTTTCTTT. This gives the protein CASSQDRSGQMNTEAFF. J is TRBJ1-1 and V is TRBV4-1, with D possibly being TRBD1 (6 bases). The V end lost 0 bases, the J end lost 0 bases, and 14 bases lay between the germline ends. This CDR3 comprises 17 residues. Germline CDR1 is MGHRA and CDR2 is YSYEKL.

The V and J genes are TRBV9 and TRBJ2-1; tentative D call: TRBD1 (5 bases). The V and J ends lost 0 bases and 10 bases respectively, with 11 bases between them. The germline gives CDR1 SGDLS, CDR2 YYNGEE. The CDR3 is made up of 13 amino acids. CDR3 in DNA: TGTGCCAGCAGCGTAGGGGGTAGGACAGAGCAGTTCTTC. Its translation is CASSVGGRTEQFF.

V is TRBV7-9 and J is TRBJ2-1; TRBD2 is a possible D gene (7 bases). CDR1 SEHNR and CDR2 FQNEAQ come from the germline V gene (reference sequence). Deletions cut 5 bases from V and 6 bases from J, with 20 bases between. The CDR3 spans 16 residues. CDR3 nucleotides: TGTGCCAGCAGCCCAGGGGATGCGGGAGTACCCAATGAGCAGTTCTTC. It yields the protein CASSPGDAGVPNEQFF.

This sequence joins TRBV15 and TRBJ2-1; 13 nucleotides match TRBD2. Looked up from germline, CDR1 is LNHNV and CDR2 is YYDKDF (reference sequence). The V and J ends lost 5 bases and 8 bases, in that order; junction bases with no gene match: 6. The CDR3 runs 15 residues. CDR3 nucleotide sequence: TGTGCCACCAGCTGGACTAGCGGGAGTACGGATGAGCAGTTCTTC. Protein product: CATSWTSGSTDEQFF.

The V gene is TRBV29-1, the J gene TRBJ2-5; 8 bases are a match to TRBD1. The assigned J gene may be wrong: the sequence end matches TRBJ2-7 better. The germline V gene encodes CDR1 SQVTM and CDR2 ANQGSEA. The CDR3 runs to 12 residues. DNA of the CDR3: TGCAGCGTTGAGGACAGGGCCTACGAGCAGTACTTC. It specifies CSVEDRAYEQYF.

The chain joins TRBV7-9 to TRBJ2-1; TRBD2 matches 12 bases. Germline CDR1 reads SEHNR; CDR2 reads FQNEAQ (reference sequence). The CDR3 sequence is 18 residues long. Losses at the gene ends were 3 bases for V and 2 bases for J; bases not matched to a gene: 8. CDR3 residues: CASSFPSGRASTYNEQFF. The CDR3 DNA is TGTGCCAGCAGCTTCCCTAGCGGGAGGGCCAGCACCTACAATGAGCAGTTCTTC.

This chain connects TRBV6-5 to TRBJ2-7; 13 bases are a match to TRBD2. V lost 5 bases to trimming and J lost 7 bases; unmatched junction nucleotides: 2. Per germline, CDR1 MNHEY and CDR2 SVGAGI. The CDR3 has 13 amino acids. The CDR3 loop reads CASSGLAGVEQYF. The CDR3 bases are TGTGCCAGCAGTGGACTAGCGGGAGTTGAGCAGTACTTC.